The 24 T cell receptor beta chains listed next were all sequenced from one sample in a study of shared clonotypes between healthy human individuals. Generated by immunoSEQ multiplex PCR, the TCRdb table keeps only in-frame clones and is missing some. Among about 2.3 million clones, roughly 90% were seen once, and the ten largest hold around 0.38%. Sample: naive CD4+ T cells from PBMCs. Subset specified: CD45RA+ positively selected. The receptors come from a man younger than 35 in good health. Some clones in this sample may be carry-over from other donors' samples.

CDR3 nucleotides: TGCGCCAGCAGCTTGGCGGGGGCAGTCACTGAAGCTTTCTTT. Protein product: CASSLAGAVTEAFF. This chain joins TRBV5-1 and TRBJ1-1; D might be TRBD1 (6 bases). Germline V gene lookup returns CDR1 SGHRS and CDR2 YFSETQ. The CDR3 has 14 residues. V was shortened by 0 bases and J by 4 bases, with 10 bases between the two germline ends.

Of note for this clone: Other nucleotide sequences in the sample specify the same CDR3. The genes are TRBV5-1 and TRBJ1-4; 8 nucleotides match TRBD1. The germline V gene has CDR1 SGHRS and CDR2 YFSETQ. Unmatched junction bases numbered 1, after V lost 1 base and J lost 5 bases. The CDR3 contains 14 residues. The CDR3 protein is CASSLRTGNEKLFF. The CDR3 coding sequence is TGCGCCAGCAGCTTGCGGACAGGGAATGAAAAACTGTTTTTT.

The gene calls are TRBV14 and TRBJ1-1; D not resolved. This CDR3 contains 15 residues. Germline CDR1 and CDR2: SGHDN and FVKESK. V lost 2 bases, J lost 1 base, and 11 bases lay in between. Written as DNA, the CDR3 is TGTGCCAGCAGCCAACCGGGATCGGGGAACACTGAAGCTTTCTTT. Translating it yields CASSQPGSGNTEAFF. The full variable domain, its missing parts supplied by reference TRBV14 and TRBJ1-1, is EAGVTQFPSHSVIEKGQTVTLRCDPISGHDNLYWYRRVMGKEIKFLLHFVKESKQDESGMPNNRFLAERTGGTYSTLKVQPAELEDSGVYFCASSQPGSGNTEAFFGQGTRLTVV.

The chain recombines TRBV9 with TRBJ1-1, with D perhaps matching TRBD1 (5 bases). Germline V CDR1 and CDR2: SGDLS, YYNGEE. Deletions cut 0 bases from V and 0 bases from J, with 9 bases between. CDR3 length equals 15 residues. The CDR3 nucleotides are TGTGCCAGCAGCGTAGTTGGGGGAGTGAACACTGAAGCTTTCTTT. Its translation: CASSVVGGVNTEAFF.

V and J are TRBV19 and TRBJ1-2; the match to TRBD1 covers 12 bases. This CDR3 is built from 15 residues. The V gene end was trimmed by 6 bases and the J gene end by 9 bases; junction bases not matched to a gene: 11. Germline V gene data show CDR1 as LNHDA and CDR2 as SQIVND (reference sequence). The CDR3 spells CASRPGPGTGGRYTF. CDR3 DNA: TGTGCCAGTAGGCCCGGACCTGGGACAGGGGGCCGCTACACCTTC.

The DNA of the CDR3 is TGTGCCAGCAGACTAGACAGGTCCGTGGACGAGCAGTACTTC. Translation: CASRLDRSVDEQYF. The chain is built from TRBV7-2 and TRBJ2-7; tentatively, D is TRBD1 (6 bases). Trimming removed 6 bases at V and 5 bases at J, with 17 bases between. CDR1 SGHTA and CDR2 FQGNSA come from the germline V gene. This CDR3 contains 14 residues.

A note on this clone: The germline gene is not matched at one end of the junction; a read error may be the cause. V is TRBV7-9 and J is TRBJ2-3; 9 bases map to TRBD2. CDR1 is SEHNR and CDR2 is FQNEAQ in the germline V gene (reference sequence). This CDR3 spans 14 amino acids. CDR3: CASRLAGVGDTQYF. CDR3 DNA: TGTGCCAGCAGGTTAGCGGGAGTTGGGGATACGCAGTATTTT. Using reference TRBV7-9 and TRBJ2-3 for the parts outside the CDR3, the full variable domain is DTGVSQNPRHKITKRGQNVTFRCDPISEHNRLYWYRQTLGQGPEFLTYFQNEAQLEKSRLLSDRFSAERPKGSFSTLEIQRTEQGDSAMYLCASRLAGVGDTQYFGPGTRLTVL.

The chain employs TRBV27 and TRBJ2-7, with 7 bases aligning to TRBD2. CDR3 size: 17 residues. Germline V gene lookup returns CDR1 MNHEY and CDR2 SMNVEV (reference sequence). The trim removed 3 bases at V and 3 bases at J, leaving 14 bases unmatched. The CDR3 DNA reads TGTGCCAGCAGTTTCCGGGCCCAGGGTCGGGACTACTACGAGCAGTACTTC. Its translation is CASSFRAQGRDYYEQYF.

This CDR3 reads CAPRGTGELFF. As DNA, the CDR3 is TGTGCCCCCAGGGGCACCGGGGAGCTGTTTTTT. The chain is built from TRBV27 and TRBJ2-2; D is possibly TRBD1 (6 bases). The CDR3 covers 11 residues. Per germline, CDR1 MNHEY and CDR2 SMNVEV (reference sequence). Trimming removed 11 bases at V and 4 bases at J, with 8 bases between.

The chain uses TRBV4-1 and TRBJ1-1, with a weak D call TRBD1 (6 bases). This CDR3 comprises 16 residues. Germline V gene lookup returns CDR1 MGHRA and CDR2 YSYEKL. Trimming cost V 4 bases and J 12 bases, with 27 bases left between them. CDR3 sequence: CASSPITPGQRTGTFF. The CDR3 DNA follows: TGCGCCAGCAGCCCTATAACCCCTGGACAGCGCACAGGGACTTTCTTT.

This clone was counted between two and nine times. The CDR3 loop is CASSLGGEQPQHF. The DNA for the CDR3 is TGTGCCAGCAGCTTAGGGGGGGAGCAGCCCCAGCATTTT. The rearrangement links TRBV7-8 to TRBJ1-5; perhaps TRBD1 as D (5 bases). The V end lost 1 base, the J end lost 7 bases, and 8 bases lay between the germline ends. This CDR3 spans 13 amino acids. From germline, CDR1 is SGHVS and CDR2 FQNEAQ. Drawing the rest from reference TRBV7-8 and TRBJ1-5, the complete variable domain is GAGVSQSPRYKVAKRGQDVALRCDPISGHVSLFWYQQALGQGPEFLTYFQNEAQLDKSGLPSDRFFAERPEGSVSTLKIQRTQQEDSAVYLCASSLGGEQPQHFGDGTRLSIL.

V usage is TRBV4-1 and J usage is TRBJ2-2; the D gene is possibly TRBD2 (6 bases). The V end was cut by 0 bases, the J end by 0 bases, with 11 bases between. This CDR3 is 17 amino acids long. Germline CDR1 and CDR2: MGHRA and YSYEKL. Here the CDR3 DNA reads TGCGCCAGCAGCCAAGATGGGGGGATGACGAACACCGGGGAGCTGTTTTTT. The encoded protein is CASSQDGGMTNTGELFF.

V gene TRBV5-4 combines with J gene TRBJ2-5; perhaps TRBD1 as D (5 bases). This CDR3 spans 15 amino acids. V shed 0 bases and J shed 3 bases, with 12 bases lying between them. Germline CDR1 is SGHNT and CDR2 is YYREEE (reference sequence). The CDR3 loop is CASSLVGARKETQYF. The CDR3 nucleotides read TGTGCCAGCAGCTTGGTTGGGGCCAGAAAAGAGACCCAGTACTTC.

The chain links TRBV5-1 to TRBJ2-5; TRBD1 might be the D (5 bases). This CDR3 region has 14 residues. Germline values: CDR1 SGHRS, CDR2 YFSETQ. Trimming shortened V by 2 bases and J by 5 bases, and 13 bases separated the two germline ends. CDR3 in DNA: TGCGCCAGCAGCTTCTATCCAGGGCCGGAGACCCAGTACTTC. Translated, it gives CASSFYPGPETQYF.

As concerns this clone: Other DNA variants within this sample encode the same CDR3. The chain's CDR3 is CASSLEVGNTIYF. CDR3 nucleotides: TGTGCCAGCAGCCTCGAGGTTGGAAACACCATATATTTT. The rearrangement uses TRBV7-9 and TRBJ1-3; D ambiguous. There are 13 residues in the CDR3. The germline V gene has CDR1 SEHNR and CDR2 FQNEAQ (reference sequence). The V end lost 5 bases, the J end lost 3 bases, and 8 bases lay between the germline ends.

This CDR3 is CSVRPLAGRYEQYF. CDR3 DNA: TGCAGCGTCCGGCCGTTGGCAGGGAGGTACGAGCAGTACTTC. This sequence joins TRBV29-1 and TRBJ2-7; D perhaps matches TRBD2 (6 bases). CDR3 length: 14 amino acids. Germline CDR1 SQVTM, CDR2 ANQGSEA. The ends were cut back, 6 bases at V and 4 bases at J, with 19 bases in the middle.

This chain connects TRBV5-1 to TRBJ2-1, with TRBD1 matching 9 bases. There are 16 residues in the CDR3. Germline V gives CDR1 SGHRS, CDR2 YFSETQ. With V trimmed by 1 base and J by 8 bases, 10 bases remained unmatched. CDR3 region: CASSLTPSQGADEQFF. The DNA for the CDR3 is TGCGCCAGCAGCTTGACACCATCACAGGGGGCCGATGAGCAGTTCTTC.

The chain is built from TRBV27 and TRBJ2-7; D is possibly TRBD2 (6 bases). Germline CDR1 MNHEY, CDR2 SMNVEV (reference sequence). Deletions cut 0 bases from V and 3 bases from J, with 18 bases between. The CDR3 has 17 amino acids. This CDR3 reads CASSLSQPGRLHYEQYF. The CDR3 bases are TGTGCCAGCAGTTTATCCCAACCAGGGAGGCTACACTACGAGCAGTACTTC.

The count of this clone is one. The gene calls are TRBV7-9 and TRBJ2-1; D remains unclear. This CDR3 contains 12 residues. Per germline, CDR1 SEHNR and CDR2 FQNEAQ (reference sequence). Trimming pared 5 bases from V and 12 bases from J, leaving 14 bases between. In nucleotides, the CDR3 is TGTGCCAGCAGCGCCCGGAAGCACGTGCAGTTCTTC. Amino acids: CASSARKHVQFF.

This chain's CDR3 is CASSLGSRAVETQYF. The CDR3 region has the DNA TGTGCCAGCAGCCTCGGGTCGCGGGCTGTAGAGACCCAGTACTTC. The rearrangement joins TRBV5-4 to TRBJ2-5, with a possible D match to TRBD2 (5 bases). The CDR3 length is 15 residues. From germline, CDR1 is SGHNT and CDR2 YYREEE (reference sequence). Trimming removed 4 bases at V and 4 bases at J, with 17 bases between.

The CDR3 here is CASSRTGQGGETQYF. CDR3 bases: TGTGCCAGCAGCCGTACCGGACAGGGGGGAGAGACCCAGTACTTC. V and J are TRBV7-9 and TRBJ2-5; 10 bases line up with TRBD1. Germline values: CDR1 SEHNR, CDR2 FQNEAQ (reference sequence). Germline trimming cut 5 bases from V and 4 bases from J; bases unmatched to any gene: 7. CDR3 length: 15 amino acids.

This clone showed up just once. Other nucleotide sequences in the sample specify the same CDR3. V and J are TRBV6-5 and TRBJ1-1; D not resolved. The length of the CDR3 is 13 residues. Germline CDR1 MNHEY, CDR2 SVGAGI. The ends were cut back, 0 bases at V and 5 bases at J, with 7 bases in the middle. The CDR3 nucleotides are TGTGCCAGCAGTTACTCTAAGGGAACTGAAGCTTTCTTT. Residues: CASSYSKGTEAFF.

This chain uses TRBV28 with TRBJ2-3, with D perhaps TRBD2 (6 bases). Germline CDR1 is MDHEN and CDR2 is SYDVKM. The CDR3 sequence is 15 residues long. V lost 5 bases to trimming and J lost 5 bases, with 17 bases between them. As DNA, the CDR3 is TGTGCCAGCAGTCCCCTGGCGGGGCCCGGAGATACGCAGTATTTT. It yields the protein CASSPLAGPGDTQYF.

V usage is TRBV4-2 and J usage is TRBJ1-1, with TRBD1 as a possible D gene (5 bases). The CDR3 has 14 amino acids. Germline V gene data show CDR1 as LGHNA and CDR2 as YNFKEQ. The germline V and J ends were trimmed by 4 bases and 1 base, with 10 bases remaining between them. CDR3 sequence (DNA): TGTGCCAGCAGCCGGGACGGGGAGAACACTGAAGCTTTCTTT. Its translation: CASSRDGENTEAFF.